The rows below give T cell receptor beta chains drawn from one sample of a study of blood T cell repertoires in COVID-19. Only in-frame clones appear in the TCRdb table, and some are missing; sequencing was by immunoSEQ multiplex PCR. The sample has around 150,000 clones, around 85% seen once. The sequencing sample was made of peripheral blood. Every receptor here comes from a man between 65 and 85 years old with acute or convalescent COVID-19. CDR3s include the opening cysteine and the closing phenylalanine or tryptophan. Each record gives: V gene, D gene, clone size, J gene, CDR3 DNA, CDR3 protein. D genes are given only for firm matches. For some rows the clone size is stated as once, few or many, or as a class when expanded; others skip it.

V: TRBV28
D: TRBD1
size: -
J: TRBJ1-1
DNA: TGTGCCAGCAAGACAGGGGGGGGATTGAACACTGAAGCTTTCTTT
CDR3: CASKTGGGLNTEAFF

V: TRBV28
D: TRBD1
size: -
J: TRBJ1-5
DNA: TGTGCCAGCACCTTTACAGGGGGCGCCTTCCATAGCAATCAGCCCCAGCATTTT
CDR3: CASTFTGGAFHSNQPQHF

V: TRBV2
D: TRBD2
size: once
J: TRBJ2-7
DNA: TGTGCCAGCAGTGAAGCGTTACGGACTAGCGTCTACGAGCAGTACTTC
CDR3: CASSEALRTSVYEQYF

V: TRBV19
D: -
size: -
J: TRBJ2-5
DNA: TGTGCCAGTAGTATGGGGGGCGGGAGAGGAGAGACCCAGTACTTC
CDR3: CASSMGGGRGETQYF

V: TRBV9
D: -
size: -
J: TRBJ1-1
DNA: TGTGCCAGCAGCGTAGAAAGCCTCATGAACACTGAAGCTTTCTTT
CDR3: CASSVESLMNTEAFF

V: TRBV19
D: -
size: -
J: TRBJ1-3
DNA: TGTGCCAGTAGTATGACCGCGGCGGCAGGAAACACCATATATTTT
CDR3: CASSMTAAAGNTIYF

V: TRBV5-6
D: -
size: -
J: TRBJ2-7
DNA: TGTGCCAGCAGTCCCCTGGACTCGAGCTCCTACGAGCAGTACTTC
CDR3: CASSPLDSSSYEQYF

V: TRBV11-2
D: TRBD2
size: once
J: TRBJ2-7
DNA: TGTGCCAGCAGCCCCCGGGCTAGCGGGATATGGTCCTACGAGCAGTACTTC
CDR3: CASSPRASGIWSYEQYF

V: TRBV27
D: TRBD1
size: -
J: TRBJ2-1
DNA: TGTGCCAGCAGTTTAAAAGGGGGCCGGTACAATGAGCAGTTCTTC
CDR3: CASSLKGGRYNEQFF

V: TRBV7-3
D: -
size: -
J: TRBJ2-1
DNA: TGTGCCAGCAGGCTACAAGCGGGTGAGCAGTTCTTC
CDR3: CASRLQAGEQFF

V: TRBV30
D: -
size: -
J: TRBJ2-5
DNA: TGTGCCTCCTGGGGGGGCATGGGAGAGACCCAGTACTTC
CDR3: CASWGGMGETQYF

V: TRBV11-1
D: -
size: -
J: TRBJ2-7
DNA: TGTGCCAGCAGCTTACTCCCTTACTCCTACGAGCAGTACTTC
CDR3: CASSLLPYSYEQYF

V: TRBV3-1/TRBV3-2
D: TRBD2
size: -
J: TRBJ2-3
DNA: TGTGCCAGCAGCCAAGGAGCGGGGGCTTTCACAGATACGCAGTATTTT
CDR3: CASSQGAGAFTDTQYF

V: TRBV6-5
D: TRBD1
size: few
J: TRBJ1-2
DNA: TGTGCCAGCAGTTATTCTAGGACAGGGGGCAACTATGGCTACACCTTC
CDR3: CASSYSRTGGNYGYTF

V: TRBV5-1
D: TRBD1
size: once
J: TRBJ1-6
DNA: TGCGCCAGCAGCCCGGGACAGGGCTTCTCACCCCTCCACTTT
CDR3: CASSPGQGFSPLHF

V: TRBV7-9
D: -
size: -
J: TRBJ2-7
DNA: TGTGCCAGCAGCTTATCGCCGATTGGGAGCTCCTACGAGCAGTACTTC
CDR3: CASSLSPIGSSYEQYF

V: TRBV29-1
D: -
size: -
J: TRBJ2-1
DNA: TGCAGCTCAACCCCGGTCGATGAGCAGTTCTTC
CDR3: CSSTPVDEQFF

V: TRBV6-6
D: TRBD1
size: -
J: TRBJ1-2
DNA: TGTGCCAGCAGTTACTCGCGGGGACAGAACTATGGCTACACCTTC
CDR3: CASSYSRGQNYGYTF

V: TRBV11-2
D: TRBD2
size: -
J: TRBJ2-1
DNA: TGTGCCAGCAGCCGGGTAGCGGGAGGACTCAATGAGCAGTTCTTC
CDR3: CASSRVAGGLNEQFF

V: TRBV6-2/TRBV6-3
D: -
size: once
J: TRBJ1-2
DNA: TGTGCCAGCAGCTCGGACACTACCTATGGCTACACCTTC
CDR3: CASSSDTTYGYTF

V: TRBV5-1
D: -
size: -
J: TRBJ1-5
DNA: TGCGCCAGCAGCCAGGATAGCAATCAGCCCCAGCATTTT
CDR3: CASSQDSNQPQHF

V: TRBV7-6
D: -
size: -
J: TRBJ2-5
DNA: TGTGCCAGCAGCTTAGTGATAGGAGAAGAGACCCAGTACTTC
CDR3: CASSLVIGEETQYF